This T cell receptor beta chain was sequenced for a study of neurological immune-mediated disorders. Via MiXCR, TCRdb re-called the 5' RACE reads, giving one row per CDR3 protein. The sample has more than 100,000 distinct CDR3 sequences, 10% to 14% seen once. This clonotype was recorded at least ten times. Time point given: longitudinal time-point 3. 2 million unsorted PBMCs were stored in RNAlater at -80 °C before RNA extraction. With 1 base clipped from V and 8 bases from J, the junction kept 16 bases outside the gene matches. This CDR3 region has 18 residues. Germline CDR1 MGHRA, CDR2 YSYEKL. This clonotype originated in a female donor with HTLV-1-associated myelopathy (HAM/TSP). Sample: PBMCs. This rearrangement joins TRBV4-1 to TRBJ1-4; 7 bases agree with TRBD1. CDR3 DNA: TGCGCCAGCAGCCAAGCCTCCCTAGGAACAGGGGAGGACGAAAAACTGTTTTTT. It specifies CASSQASLGTGEDEKLFF.